Here is one T cell receptor beta chain with its context. Its antigen is not known. The donors were members of the validation cohort, which comprised more than 90 subjects and was separate from the first cohort of fewer than 700 subjects. Germline CDR1 and CDR2: SQVTM and ANQGSEA. Trimming stripped 4 bases from V and 5 bases from J, with 8 bases between. The CDR3 consists of 11 residues. Sequencing was performed with immunoSEQ multiplex PCR; in TCRdb, only in-frame clones are kept and a portion is missing. The sample lists around 220,000 clones; over 80% were seen once. These data belong to a study of cytomegalovirus exposure and HLA in healthy donors. The study, taken as a whole, reports: Most TCR sequences were seen very rarely across donors, but some public TCRs occurred in many. Clusters of TCRs from the first cohort tended to co-occur in the roughly 120 validation repertoires (as a later analysis found).

This clonotype was sampled from a woman between 25 and 40 years old in good health and CMV-seropositive. Sequenced sample: PBMCs. The rearrangement uses TRBV29-1 and TRBJ1-1; no firm D call. As DNA, the CDR3 is TGCAGCGTTGTGGCGACTACTGAAGCTTTCTTT. This encodes CSVVATTEAFF.